Listed below are T cell receptor beta chains from one sample, sequenced in a study of blood T cell repertoires in COVID-19. This table comes from immunoSEQ multiplex PCR, and its TCRdb copy is limited to in-frame clones, with some not included. The sample contains 130,000 to 150,000 clones, 80% to 90% of which appear only once. The sequenced material came from PBMCs or T cells enriched from blood (not recorded which). The source of these receptors is a man in his sixties who had recovered from COVID-19. Both conserved end residues are part of each CDR3. The order of the fields is V gene, J gene, D gene, clone size, CDR3 DNA, CDR3 protein. The D gene is left open where the match is weak. The listing skips clone size in some rows; elsewhere it reads once, few, many or a size class.

>TRBV11-2|TRBJ2-1|.|.
TGTGCCAGCAGCGTATCAGGTCTCAATGAGCAGTTCTTC
CASSVSGLNEQFF
>TRBV29-1|TRBJ2-5|TRBD2|once
TGCAGCGCAGGGGGCACTAGCGGGAAGGAGACCCAGTACTTC
CSAGGTSGKETQYF
>TRBV28|TRBJ2-7|TRBD1|.
TGTGCCAGCAAAAGTCAAGGGGGCGCGTACGAGCAGTACTTC
CASKSQGGAYEQYF
>TRBV28|TRBJ1-2|.|.
TGTGCCAGCAGTTTAGCCGGCTATGGCTACACCTTC
CASSLAGYGYTF
>TRBV19|TRBJ2-7|.|.
TGTGCCAGTAGTCGGCAGGGTAGGGACGAGCAGTACTTC
CASSRQGRDEQYF
>TRBV18|TRBJ2-1|TRBD2|.
TGTGCCAGCTCACCGCGACCGGGACTAGCGGGAGGGCCCCATGAGCAGTTCTTC
CASSPRPGLAGGPHEQFF
>TRBV28|TRBJ1-5|.|.
TGTGCCACGCTAAGGTCGGGGCAGCCCCAGCATTTT
CATLRSGQPQHF
>TRBV28|TRBJ2-3|.|.
TGTGCCAGCAAATCCTACAGGGCTTACACAGATACGCAGTATTTT
CASKSYRAYTDTQYF
>TRBV10-3|TRBJ2-3|TRBD1|.
TGTGCCTCCGACAGGGATTGGGGCACAGATACGCAGTATTTT
CASDRDWGTDTQYF
>TRBV6-1|TRBJ1-5|TRBD1|.
TGTGCCAGCAGTGTAGTGAGGGACAGGGGAAATCAGCCCCAGCATTTT
CASSVVRDRGNQPQHF
>TRBV7-8|TRBJ1-6|TRBD1|.
TGTGCCAGCAGCCCCGGGACAGGGGGCAGTTCACCCCTCCACTTT
CASSPGTGGSSPLHF
>TRBV7-9|TRBJ2-7|.|.
TGTGCCAGCAGCTTAATCAGACTTGAGCAGTACTTC
CASSLIRLEQYF